The 9 T cell receptor beta chains listed next were all sequenced from one sample in a study of blood T cell repertoires in COVID-19. The table came from immunoSEQ multiplex PCR; TCRdb's copy has only in-frame clones and leaves some out. The top ten clones hold over 0.95% of a sample with roughly 65,000 clones, under 95% of them seen once. Material for sequencing was peripheral blood. The receptors shown here come from a man aged 60 to 75 with acute or convalescent COVID-19.

The rearrangement joins TRBV7-8 to TRBJ1-5, with TRBD1 as a possible D gene (5 bases). Between the trimmed V and J ends, which lost 3 bases and 7 bases, there was a span of 13 bases. The CDR3 is 14 residues long. Looked up from germline, CDR1 is SGHVS and CDR2 is FQNEAQ. CDR3 DNA: TGTGCCAGCAGCTTGGGGGGTTTTCAACAGCCCCAGCATTTT. It is translated as CASSLGGFQQPQHF.

V is TRBV18 and J is TRBJ1-1, with D perhaps TRBD1 (5 bases). The V end lost 3 bases, the J end lost 5 bases, and 16 bases lay between the germline ends. Germline CDR1 reads KGHSH; CDR2 reads LQKENI. The CDR3 covers 15 residues. CDR3 sequence (DNA): TGTGCCAGCTCACCCCAGGGTATGGGGGGGACTGAAGCTTTCTTT. Its translation: CASSPQGMGGTEAFF.

This chain uses TRBV5-1 with TRBJ2-3, with D possibly matching TRBD1 (6 bases). Germline-derived CDR1 and CDR2 are SGHRS and YFSETQ. V was shortened by 4 bases and J by 1 base, with 16 bases between the two germline ends. The CDR3 is 16 amino acids. Written as DNA, the CDR3 is TGCGCCAGCAGCCCGGGACACACGTCGGGCACAGATACGCAGTATTTT. Residues: CASSPGHTSGTDTQYF.

The rearrangement uses TRBV30 and TRBJ2-1; 7 nucleotides align to TRBD1. Per germline, CDR1 GTSNPN and CDR2 SVGIG (reference sequence). The CDR3 has 13 residues. The trim removed 7 bases at V and 9 bases at J, leaving 12 bases unmatched. The CDR3 loop reads CASTTGSWGEQFF. In DNA, the CDR3 is TGTGCCTCCACGACAGGGTCGTGGGGTGAGCAGTTCTTC. The full variable domain, rest sourced from reference TRBV30 and TRBJ2-1, is SQTIHQWPATLVQPVGSPLSLECTVEGTSNPNLYWYRQAAGRGLQLLFYSVGIGQISSEVPQNLSASRPQDRQFILSSKKLLLSDSGFYLCASTTGSWGEQFFGPGTRLTVL.

The CDR3 loop reads CASSLDIMNTEAFF. The CDR3 DNA reads as TGTGCCAGCAGCCTGGACATTATGAACACTGAAGCTTTCTTT. This chain joins TRBV7-9 and TRBJ1-1, with a weak D call TRBD1 (5 bases). Trimming took off 5 bases at V and 0 bases at J, with 10 bases between the two ends. Germline V gene sequence: CDR1 SEHNR, CDR2 FQNEAQ (reference sequence). The CDR3 is 14 amino acids.

V gene TRBV2 combines with J gene TRBJ1-1; D not resolved. CDR3 length equals 13 residues. The V and J ends lost 7 bases and 2 bases respectively, with 11 bases between them. From germline, CDR1 is SNHLY and CDR2 FYNNEI. CDR3 region: CASNRYGNTEAFF. CDR3 DNA: TGTGCCAGCAATAGATACGGTAACACTGAAGCTTTCTTT.

The rearrangement uses TRBV19 and TRBJ1-5; no firm D call. CDR3 length: 13 amino acids. The germline V gene encodes CDR1 LNHDA and CDR2 SQIVND (reference sequence). The ends were cut back, 4 bases at V and 5 bases at J, with 9 bases in the middle. DNA of the CDR3: TGTGCCAGTAGTACCTACCGGGATCAGCCCCAGCATTTT. It is translated as CASSTYRDQPQHF.

This clone was observed a single time. The J gene is TRBJ1-6, the V gene TRBV4-1; the D gene is possibly TRBD1 (5 bases). V was trimmed by 3 bases and J by 6 bases, leaving 12 bases between them. There are 15 residues in the CDR3. Germline CDR1 and CDR2: MGHRA and YSYEKL. The CDR3 spells CASSQRTGGNSPLHF. Here the CDR3 DNA reads TGCGCCAGCAGCCAGCGGACGGGGGGTAATTCACCCCTCCACTTT.

V is TRBV11-3 and J is TRBJ2-7; 7 bases line up with TRBD1. Trimming removed 4 bases from V and 0 bases from J; junction bases left unmatched: 9. The length of the CDR3 is 16 residues. From germline, CDR1 is SGHNT and CDR2 YENEEA. The CDR3 DNA sequence: TGTGCCAGCAGCTCGAGAACAGGGGCTTCCTCCTACGAGCAGTACTTC. Protein sequence: CASSSRTGASSYEQYF.